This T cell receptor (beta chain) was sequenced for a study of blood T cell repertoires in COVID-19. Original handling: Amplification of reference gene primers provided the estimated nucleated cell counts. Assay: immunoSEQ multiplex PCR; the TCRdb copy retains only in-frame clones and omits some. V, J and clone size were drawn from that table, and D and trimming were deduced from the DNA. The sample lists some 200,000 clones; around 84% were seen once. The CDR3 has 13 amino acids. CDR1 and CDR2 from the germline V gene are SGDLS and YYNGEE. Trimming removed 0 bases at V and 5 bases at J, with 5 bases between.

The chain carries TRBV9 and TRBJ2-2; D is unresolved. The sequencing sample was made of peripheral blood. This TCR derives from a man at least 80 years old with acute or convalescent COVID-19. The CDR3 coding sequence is TGTGCCAGCAGCGTAGTAGAAACCGGGGAGCTGTTTTTT. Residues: CASSVVETGELFF. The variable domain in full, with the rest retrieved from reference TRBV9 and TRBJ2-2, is DSGVTQTPKHLITATGQRVTLRCSPRSGDLSVYWYQQSLDQGLQFLIQYYNGEERAKGNILERFSAQQFPDLHSELNLSSLELGDSALYFCASSVVETGELFFGEGSRLTVL.